The rows below give T cell receptor beta chains drawn from one sample of a study of blood T cell repertoires in COVID-19. Here immunoSEQ multiplex PCR was the method, and the copy in TCRdb shows in-frame clones only, minus some. This sample carries some 71,000 clones, roughly 77% of them seen once, and the ten largest clones take roughly 0.83%. The sample consisted of peripheral blood. The receptors were sampled from a woman in her 70s with acute or convalescent COVID-19. Both conserved end residues are part of each CDR3. Fields, in order: J gene, D gene, clone size, V gene, CDR3 DNA, CDR3 protein. The D gene is left open where the match is weak. Not all rows give a size; the values are once, few, many and, for expanded clones, a class.

TRBJ1-1 NA NA TRBV7-9 TGTGCCAGCAGCTTGTTCTCGAACACTGAAGCTTTCTTT CASSLFSNTEAFF
TRBJ2-7 TRBD1 NA TRBV5-6 TGTGCCAGCAGCTTGAGACAGGGGCCGGGGTACGAGCAGTACTTC CASSLRQGPGYEQYF
TRBJ2-3 TRBD2 few TRBV28 TGTGCCAGCAGTTTAGGGACTAGCGGGAGGGCAGATACGCAGTATTTT CASSLGTSGRADTQYF
TRBJ2-5 NA NA TRBV7-6 TGTGCCAGCAGCCGCGGCCCCACGCTGGAGACCCAGTACTTC CASSRGPTLETQYF
TRBJ2-5 TRBD1 few TRBV12-3/TRBV12-4 TGTGCCAGCAGCCGGGACAGGAGGGAGACCCAGTACTTC CASSRDRRETQYF
TRBJ2-1 NA NA TRBV30 TGTGCCTGGAGTCATGGGCCCAACAATGAGCAGTTCTTC CAWSHGPNNEQFF
TRBJ2-3 TRBD1 NA TRBV9 TGTGCCAGCAGCTTTGGACAGGGGGTCACAGATACGCAGTATTTT CASSFGQGVTDTQYF
TRBJ2-2 NA NA TRBV2 TGTGCCAGCAGTATCCAGGGGATAAGGTTAACCGGGGAGCTGTTTTTT CASSIQGIRLTGELFF
TRBJ2-5 NA few TRBV7-2 TGTGCCAGCAGCTTGGTCCGGGATCAAGAGACCCAGTACTTC CASSLVRDQETQYF
TRBJ1-3 TRBD1 NA TRBV30 TGTGCCTGTTGGACAGGAGCCCTCCTCTCTGGAAACACCATATATTTT CACWTGALLSGNTIYF